The clone carrying this TCR beta chain was found a few times. Its antigen is still unknown. This record belongs to a study of identical twins. Study-wide findings and caveats: Excess sharing by twins proved weaker in beta out-of-frame sequences. Abundant cord blood beta clonotypes carried fewer insertions; memory repertoires showed none. For zero-insertion analyses, partial confounding could come from invariant MAIT and iNKT cells.

A single record per CDR3 protein comes from TCRdb applying MiXCR to the 5' RACE reads. The table lists approximately 300,000 distinct CDR3 sequences, nearly 9.5% of them singletons, with roughly 6.4% in the top ten. Germline values: CDR1 DFQATT, CDR2 SNEGSKA (reference sequence). CDR3 length: 12 amino acids. Between the trimmed V and J ends, which lost 6 bases and 1 base, there was a span of 9 bases. This sample also belongs to another study, concerning yellow fever vaccine responses in identical twins. That source reports: Reportedly, twins' vaccine T cell responses looked partly convergent and partly personalized.

V and J are TRBV20-1 and TRBJ1-1; D is unclear. The sample taken for sequencing was CD8+ T cells sorted from blood. The TCR sequence derives from a woman younger than 30 in good health. CDR3 in amino acids: CSALRGNTEAFF. The CDR3 nucleotides are TGCAGTGCCCTCCGGGGGAACACTGAAGCTTTCTTT.